The 22 T cell receptor beta chains given below trace back to one sample, sequenced in a study of blood T cell repertoires in COVID-19. Generated by immunoSEQ multiplex PCR, the TCRdb table keeps only in-frame clones and is missing some. Here the sample spans 400,000 or so clones, 70% to 90% being singletons. Specimen: peripheral blood. The receptors come from a man between 18 and 35 years old with COVID-19, enrolled during active disease.

The chain recombines TRBV30 with TRBJ2-2; 11 nucleotides agree with TRBD2. In germline, CDR1 is GTSNPN, CDR2 SVGIG (reference sequence). After removal of 8 bases from V and 5 bases from J, the junction contained 4 bases not matched to a gene. There are 13 residues in the CDR3. The CDR3 sequence is CAHSSGRTGELFF. CDR3 nucleotide sequence: TGTGCCCATTCTAGCGGGAGGACCGGGGAGCTGTTTTTT.

The rearrangement uses TRBV5-8 and TRBJ1-4, with D unresolved. The CDR3 has 12 amino acids. Germline V gene sequence: CDR1 SGHTS, CDR2 YDEGEE. The V gene lost 0 bases and the J gene lost 8 bases, with 5 bases spanning the gap. The CDR3 loop reads CASSLVGEKLFF. CDR3 bases: TGTGCCAGCAGCTTGGTCGGGGAAAAACTGTTTTTT. Complete variable domain (other parts from reference TRBV5-8 and TRBJ1-4): EAGVTQSPTHLIKTRGQQATLRCSPISGHTSVYWYQQALGLGLQFLLWYDEGEERNRGNFPPRFSGRQFPNYSSELNVNALELEDSALYLCASSLVGEKLFFGSGTQLSVL.

The chain links TRBV18 to TRBJ2-1, with D possibly being TRBD1 (6 bases). Germline CDR1 is KGHSH and CDR2 is LQKENI. The CDR3 has 15 residues. The ends were cut back, 6 bases at V and 6 bases at J, with 18 bases in the middle. In nucleotides, the CDR3 is TGTGCCAGCTCGTCCGGGACACAGTTGGGCAATGAGCAGTTCTTC. Encoded protein: CASSSGTQLGNEQFF.

Details on this clone: The sample contains more than one DNA sequence encoding this CDR3. This rearrangement joins TRBV6-5 to TRBJ2-5; D perhaps matches TRBD2 (6 bases). Looked up from germline, CDR1 is MNHEY and CDR2 is SVGAGI. V was cut by 0 bases and J by 5 bases, with 10 bases left in between. The CDR3 has 14 residues. The CDR3 spells CASSYSTGGETQYF. In nucleotides, the CDR3 is TGTGCCAGCAGTTACTCTACAGGAGGGGAGACCCAGTACTTC.

The chain recombines TRBV5-4 with TRBJ2-7; tentative D call: TRBD1 (6 bases). Germline V gene lookup returns CDR1 SGHNT and CDR2 YYREEE (reference sequence). This CDR3 is built from 14 residues. Between the trimmed V and J ends, which lost 4 bases and 2 bases, there was a span of 13 bases. The CDR3 here is CASSLQGSPYEQYF. The CDR3 DNA follows: TGTGCCAGCAGCCTCCAGGGGAGTCCCTACGAGCAGTACTTC. Supplemented by reference TRBV5-4 and TRBJ2-7, the full variable domain reads ETGVTQSPTHLIKTRGQQVTLRCSSQSGHNTVSWYQQALGQGPQFIFQYYREEENGRGNFPPRFSGLQFPNYSSELNVNALELDDSALYLCASSLQGSPYEQYFGPGTRLTVT.

The V call is TRBV19, the J call TRBJ2-7; D possibly corresponds to TRBD2 (6 bases). The germline V and J ends were trimmed by 5 bases and 2 bases, with 16 bases remaining between them. Germline CDR1 is LNHDA and CDR2 is SQIVND (reference sequence). CDR3 length: 15 residues. CDR3 protein: CASSPTGTPTYEQYF. In nucleotides, the CDR3 is TGTGCCAGTAGTCCAACCGGGACTCCAACCTACGAGCAGTACTTC.

The chain couples TRBV6-6 to TRBJ2-1; TRBD2 matches 7 bases. This CDR3 contains 15 residues. The ends lost 0 bases at V and 7 bases at J; junction bases unmatched: 6. The V gene's germline CDR1 is MNHNY and CDR2 SVGAGI (reference sequence). CDR3 sequence (DNA): TGTGCCAGCAGTTACTCAACGGGAGGTAGGAATGAGCAGTTCTTC. Encoded protein: CASSYSTGGRNEQFF.

Here the CDR3 reads CASSPGQGWEKLFF. DNA for the CDR3: TGTGCCAGCTCACCCGGACAGGGATGGGAAAAACTGTTTTTT. The chain is built from TRBV18 and TRBJ1-4; the match to TRBD1 covers 8 bases. The germline V gene encodes CDR1 KGHSH and CDR2 LQKENI. J was trimmed by 8 bases and V by 3 bases; bases with no gene match: 5. This CDR3 comprises 14 residues.

In its sample, this clone was seen a few times. The V gene is TRBV5-1, the J gene TRBJ1-2; 7 bases match TRBD1. The CDR3 consists of 15 residues. CDR1 and CDR2 (germline): SGHRS, YFSETQ. V lost 3 bases to trimming and J lost 5 bases; unmatched junction nucleotides: 10. This CDR3 is CASSSQQGSGYGYTF. CDR3 in DNA: TGCGCCAGCAGCTCGCAACAGGGGAGCGGGTATGGCTACACCTTC. Together with reference TRBV5-1 and TRBJ1-2, the CDR3 gives the full variable domain: KAGVTQTPRYLIKTRGQQVTLSCSPISGHRSVSWYQQTPGQGLQFLFEYFSETQRNKGNFPGRFSGRQFSNSRSEMNVSTLELGDSALYLCASSSQQGSGYGYTFGSGTRLTVV.

The sample holds one count of this clone. The gene calls are TRBV18 and TRBJ1-4, with TRBD1 matching over 7 bases. Per germline, CDR1 KGHSH and CDR2 LQKENI. V shed 3 bases, J shed 7 bases, and the junction held 8 bases outside the gene matches. The CDR3 extends over 15 amino acids. The CDR3 DNA reads TGTGCCAGCTCACCGACAGGGACGGAGGGTGAAAAACTGTTTTTT. Amino acids: CASSPTGTEGEKLFF.

The J gene is TRBJ1-4, the V gene TRBV21-1; the table's D call of TRBD1 was not tested on the DNA. TRBV21-1 is a pseudogene locus. CDR3 size: 18 residues. The CDR3 protein is CASSKAPKTGTDNEKLFF. CDR3 in DNA: TGTGCCAGCAGCAAAGCCCCAAAGACAGGAACCGACAATGAAAAACTGTTTTTT.

The chain links TRBV6-5 to TRBJ1-4; the D is unclear. V dropped 10 bases and J dropped 5 bases, with 14 bases sitting between them. Germline-derived CDR1 and CDR2 are MNHEY and SVGAGI. This CDR3 comprises 13 residues. CDR3 coding DNA: TGTGCCACCGGCGGAACCCTGAATGAAAAACTGTTTTTT. It encodes CATGGTLNEKLFF.

V gene TRBV27 combines with J gene TRBJ2-7; D is perhaps TRBD1 (6 bases). With 6 bases removed from V and 1 base from J, the gap between germline ends came to 10 bases. This CDR3 spans 13 amino acids. Per the germline V gene, CDR1 is MNHEY and CDR2 is SMNVEV (reference sequence). This CDR3 reads CASRKTGSYEQYF. CDR3 nucleotide sequence: TGTGCCAGCAGAAAAACAGGGTCCTACGAGCAGTACTTC.

This clone occurred a few times. The J gene is TRBJ1-5, the V gene TRBV6-5; perhaps TRBD1 as D (5 bases). CDR3 size: 14 residues. Per germline, CDR1 MNHEY and CDR2 SVGAGI. V was cut by 6 bases and J by 6 bases, with 15 bases left in between. DNA of the CDR3: TGTGCCAGCAGGACTCAGGGAGGGCCTCAGCCCCAGCATTTT. Its translation is CASRTQGGPQPQHF.

The chain combines TRBV7-9 with TRBJ1-3, with 7 bases lining up with TRBD1. Losses at the gene ends were 3 bases for V and 7 bases for J; bases not matched to a gene: 15. Germline V gives CDR1 SEHNR, CDR2 FQNEAQ (reference sequence). The CDR3 consists of 17 residues. The CDR3, as DNA: TGTGCCAGCAGCTTCCCTTGGGGGACAGCGGGTTCTAACACCATATATTTT. Amino acids: CASSFPWGTAGSNTIYF.

V gene TRBV27 combines with J gene TRBJ1-5, with TRBD1 matching over 8 bases. Germline CDR1 is MNHEY and CDR2 is SMNVEV (reference sequence). The CDR3 consists of 15 residues. J gave up 7 bases and V 3 bases, and 8 bases lay outside the gene matches. CDR3 in amino acids: CASSLTTGGGQPQHF. CDR3 sequence (DNA): TGTGCCAGCAGTTTGACCACAGGGGGAGGCCAGCCCCAGCATTTT.

This clone was picked up a small number of times. The chain has TRBV10-3 and TRBJ1-2; TRBD1 is a possible D gene (5 bases). CDR1 ENHRY and CDR2 SYGVKD come from the germline V gene. The CDR3 is 13 amino acids. The V and J ends lost 4 bases and 2 bases respectively, with 8 bases between them. The CDR3 DNA is TGTGCCATCAGTGTGGACAACAACTATGGCTACACCTTC. It yields the protein CAISVDNNYGYTF.

The genes are TRBV5-4 and TRBJ2-7; 9 bases are shared with TRBD2. Trimming cost V 1 base and J 5 bases; bases outside gene matches: 7. Germline V gene lookup returns CDR1 SGHNT and CDR2 YYREEE (reference sequence). The CDR3 sequence is 15 residues long. The CDR3 bases are TGTGCCAGCAGCTTGTCTGGAAGCGGGAGGAACGAGCAGTACTTC. It yields the protein CASSLSGSGRNEQYF.

The chain has TRBV5-1 and TRBJ2-5, with a weak D call TRBD1 (5 bases). The CDR3 spans 15 residues. V lost 0 bases and J 5 bases, leaving 14 bases between the germline ends. Germline CDR1 reads SGHRS; CDR2 reads YFSETQ. The CDR3 loop reads CASSLVAGSGETQYF. The CDR3 DNA reads as TGCGCCAGCAGCTTGGTGGCAGGGTCAGGGGAGACCCAGTACTTC.

This chain uses TRBV7-6 with TRBJ2-1, with no clear D. Germline CDR1 SGHVS, CDR2 FNYEAQ. There are 12 residues in the CDR3. V was pared by 1 base and J by 7 bases, with 5 bases between. CDR3 nucleotides: TGTGCCAGCAGCTTAGATCGGAATGAGCAGTTCTTC. This translates into CASSLDRNEQFF. The variable domain in full, with the rest retrieved from reference TRBV7-6 and TRBJ2-1, is GAGVSQSPRYKVTKRGQDVALRCDPISGHVSLYWYRQALGQGPEFLTYFNYEAQQDKSGLPNDRFSAERPEGSISTLTIQRTEQRDSAMYRCASSLDRNEQFFGPGTRLTVL.

The genes are TRBV5-1 and TRBJ2-1, with 10 bases that match TRBD2. The V segment lost 5 bases and the J segment 0 bases; nucleotides outside the gene matches: 5. Germline V gene lookup returns CDR1 SGHRS and CDR2 YFSETQ. The CDR3 runs 16 residues. Here the CDR3 reads CASRTSGTRSYNEQFF. DNA of the CDR3: TGCGCCAGCAGAACTAGCGGGACCCGCTCCTACAATGAGCAGTTCTTC.

The genes are TRBV14 and TRBJ2-5; 7 bases agree with TRBD2. CDR3 length equals 14 residues. The trim removed 4 bases at V and 9 bases at J, leaving 11 bases unmatched. Looked up from germline, CDR1 is SGHDN and CDR2 is FVKESK. The CDR3 DNA reads as TGTGCCAGCAGCCGCAGGGACCACGCGGGGGCCCAGTACTTC. Amino acid sequence: CASSRRDHAGAQYF.